The rows below give T cell receptor beta chains drawn from one sample of a study of blood T cells in healthy people across ages. TCRdb independently ran MiXCR on the 5' RACE reads; one entry per CDR3 protein. The data contain about 1.5 million distinct CDR3 sequences, around 40% of them singletons. The specimen was blood. These receptors originate from a woman under 30 in good health. Both conserved end residues are part of each CDR3. The order of the fields is J gene, D gene, clone size, CDR3 length, V gene, CDR3 DNA, CDR3 protein. D genes are given only for firm matches. Not every row has a clone size; where given, it reads once, few, many or a size class.

TRBJ1-1,TRBD1,-,14,TRBV7-2,TGTGCCAGCAGCTTAGACAGGGGCAGTCGAGTGGCTTTCTTT,CASSLDRGSRVAFF
TRBJ2-1,-,few,16,TRBV27,TGTGCCAGCAGTTCGCCCACCTCGGGAGAGGGAGGTGAGCAGTTCTTC,CASSSPTSGEGGEQFF
TRBJ2-7,-,-,13,TRBV12-3/TRBV12-4,TGTGCCAGCAGTTTAGCTCGGGTCTACGAGCAGTACTTC,CASSLARVYEQYF
TRBJ1-1,TRBD1,-,15,TRBV20-1,TGCAGTGCTGGCCCTCGGACAGGGGGGCACACTGAAGCTTTCTTT,CSAGPRTGGHTEAFF
TRBJ1-4,-,-,18,TRBV7-2,TGTGCCAGCAGCTTAGAAGGTGGCGGACGGGGCTATAATGAAAAACTGTTTTTT,CASSLEGGGRGYNEKLFF
TRBJ2-5,TRBD1,-,15,TRBV29-1,TGCAGCGTTGAGCATCGGGACAGAATCCAAGAGACCCAGTACTTC,CSVEHRDRIQETQYF
TRBJ2-1,-,-,13,TRBV12-3/TRBV12-4,TGTGCCACAGGCCCGACAGTCTACAATGAGCAGTTCTTC,CATGPTVYNEQFF
TRBJ2-1,TRBD1,few,16,TRBV9,TGTGCCAGCAGCTCCGGGACAGGGGGACATTACAATGAGCAGTTCTTC,CASSSGTGGHYNEQFF
TRBJ1-1,-,few,12,TRBV24-1,TGTGCCACCGGAGGGCCATGGGGTGAAGCTTTCTTT,CATGGPWGEAFF
TRBJ1-6,-,-,15,TRBV2,TGTGCCAGCAGTGAACCAGCGATTCATAATTCACCCCTCCACTTT,CASSEPAIHNSPLHF
TRBJ1-4,-,-,16,TRBV4-3,TGCGCCAGCAGCCAAGATGGGCGGGGACCTAATGAAAAACTGTTTTTT,CASSQDGRGPNEKLFF
TRBJ1-6,-,-,14,TRBV28,TGTGCCAGCAGTCCACACCAAGGCGGTTCACCCCTCCACTTT,CASSPHQGGSPLHF
TRBJ1-3,-,-,16,TRBV4-2,TGTGCCAGCAGCCAAGATTTGGCCAGTATGGAGGACACCATATATTTT,CASSQDLASMEDTIYF
TRBJ2-7,TRBD2,-,16,TRBV10-2,TGCGCCAGCGGAAAAGGACTAGCGGGAGGGTCGTACGAGCAGTACTTC,CASGKGLAGGSYEQYF
TRBJ1-2,-,few,15,TRBV2,TGTGCCAGCAGTGTAAAGGACAGTTCATACTATGGCTACACCTTC,CASSVKDSSYYGYTF
TRBJ1-4,-,-,11,TRBV2,TGTGCCAGCAGTGAGATTGAAAAACTGTTTTTT,CASSEIEKLFF
TRBJ2-5,-,-,13,TRBV12-3/TRBV12-4,TGTGCCAGCAGTACCGAGCTGGGCTTTGAGCAGTACTTC,CASSTELGFEQYF
TRBJ2-7,-,many,13,TRBV6-5,TGTGCCAGCAGTTACTCCGACAGCTACGAGCAGTACTTC,CASSYSDSYEQYF
TRBJ1-5,-,few,13,TRBV12-3/TRBV12-4,TGTGCCAGCAGCGAAATAGCCCATCAGCCCCAGCATTTT,CASSEIAHQPQHF
TRBJ1-5,-,-,15,TRBV5-1,TGCGCCAGCAGCGCCCTGGGGGGTAGCAATCAGCCCCAGCATTTT,CASSALGGSNQPQHF
TRBJ2-3,TRBD2,few,18,TRBV5-6,TGTGCCAGCAGCACTCTACCGGGACTAGCGGGAGAAGCAGATACGCAGTATTTT,CASSTLPGLAGEADTQYF
TRBJ1-1,TRBD1,few,14,TRBV6-5,TGTGCCAGCGGACGGGACAGAGCGAACACTGAAGCTTTCTTT,CASGRDRANTEAFF
TRBJ1-1,-,-,16,TRBV6-2/TRBV6-3,TGTGCCAGCAGCTCCGGGGGGGCAGGAAAAAAAACTGAAGCTTTCTTT,CASSSGGAGKKTEAFF
TRBJ1-2,-,-,14,TRBV6-6,TGTGCCAGCAGCTCGGCCGGGACCTATTTTGGCTACACCTTC,CASSSAGTYFGYTF
TRBJ1-1,TRBD1,few,16,TRBV30,TGTGCCTGGAGGAACAGGGGGCAGTACGTGAACACTGAAGCTTTCTTT,CAWRNRGQYVNTEAFF
TRBJ1-1,-,-,13,TRBV25-1,TGTGCCAGCAGGGAACACCACTTCACTGAAGCTTTCTTT,CASREHHFTEAFF
TRBJ2-5,-,few,15,TRBV12-3/TRBV12-4,TGTGCCAGCAGCCCCGGCGGAGAACTGTCAGAGACCCAGTACTTC,CASSPGGELSETQYF
TRBJ1-1,-,few,16,TRBV9,TGTGCCAGCAGTCCTACTTTGGGGGCTGTGGAGACTGAAGCTTTCTTT,CASSPTLGAVETEAFF
TRBJ1-3,-,-,15,TRBV4-3,TGCGCCAGCAGCCAAGGTCCGAAATCTGGAAACACCATATATTTT,CASSQGPKSGNTIYF
TRBJ2-5,TRBD2,few,12,TRBV20-1,TGCAGTGCTAGTAGCGGGAGGAATGAGCAGTACTTC,CSASSGRNEQYF
TRBJ2-3,TRBD2,-,16,TRBV3-1,TGTGCCAGCAGCCAAGTGTGGGGGGGTTCGGCAGATACGCAGTATTTT,CASSQVWGGSADTQYF
TRBJ2-7,-,-,16,TRBV21-1,TGTGCCAGCAGCAAAGGTGAGGGGTTGAGTTGGTACGAGCAGTACTTC,CASSKGEGLSWYEQYF
TRBJ1-5,TRBD1,-,14,TRBV4-1,TGCGCCAGCAGTGACAGGGTTCGCAATCAGCCCCAGCATTTT,CASSDRVRNQPQHF
TRBJ2-5,TRBD2,-,14,TRBV29-1,TGCGGCGTCTCTAGCGGGACAACGCTAGAGACCCAGTACTTC,CGVSSGTTLETQYF
TRBJ2-7,-,few,15,TRBV4-1,TGCGCCAGCAGCCAAGGAAAGATCAGCTCCTACGAGCAGTACTTC,CASSQGKISSYEQYF
TRBJ2-5,-,few,14,TRBV25-1,TGTGCCAGCAGTGAAAGGCCAGATCAAGAGACCCAGTACTTC,CASSERPDQETQYF
TRBJ2-5,TRBD2,few,14,TRBV27,TGTGCCAGCAGAGGGACTACATTCGTAGAGACCCAGTACTTC,CASRGTTFVETQYF
TRBJ1-1,TRBD1,few,12,TRBV12-3/TRBV12-4,TGTGTCAGCAGAGAGACAGGGACTGAAGCTTTCTTT,CVSRETGTEAFF
TRBJ2-5,-,few,15,TRBV15,TGTGCCACCAGCGAAACAGGGTTTGCCCAAGAGACCCAGTACTTC,CATSETGFAQETQYF
TRBJ2-7,TRBD2,few,14,TRBV27,TGTGCCAGCAGATGGACTAGCGGGAACTACGAGCAGTACTTC,CASRWTSGNYEQYF
TRBJ2-5,-,-,16,TRBV5-1,TGCGCCAGCAGCTTCCAGGGCCCCATGTACCAAGAGACCCAGTACTTC,CASSFQGPMYQETQYF
TRBJ2-1,TRBD2,-,15,TRBV5-1,TGCGCCAGCAGCTATGCTAGCGGGGGGAACAATGAGCAGTTCTTC,CASSYASGGNNEQFF
TRBJ1-3,-,-,13,TRBV29-1,TGCAGCGTTGGAGGGAACTCTGGAAACACCATATATTTT,CSVGGNSGNTIYF
TRBJ1-1,-,-,15,TRBV30,TGTGCCTGGAGTGTAGGGGACACCCCGAACACTGAAGCTTTCTTT,CAWSVGDTPNTEAFF
TRBJ2-7,-,-,13,TRBV2,TGTGCCAGCAGTGGGGTGTTTGAAAACGAGCAGTACTTC,CASSGVFENEQYF
TRBJ2-3,-,many,14,TRBV2,TGTGCCAGCAGGCCTACAGGAGGTGGCGATACGCAGTATTTT,CASRPTGGGDTQYF
TRBJ2-7,-,-,15,TRBV7-8,TGTGCCAGCAGCCCGGTCGAGGGGGGCGGTCACGAGCAGTACTTC,CASSPVEGGGHEQYF
TRBJ1-6,-,once,15,TRBV4-2,TGTGCCAGCAGCGCAGACAGGCTGTATAATTCACCCCTCCACTTT,CASSADRLYNSPLHF
TRBJ1-3,-,-,16,TRBV18,TGTGCCAGCTCCCCTTTGGAGGGAACCTCTGGAAACACCATATATTTT,CASSPLEGTSGNTIYF
TRBJ2-7,-,once,14,TRBV20-1,TGCAGTGCTAGTGATGCGGGGTCTTCCGACGAGCGGTACTTC,CSASDAGSSDERYF
TRBJ1-1,TRBD1,few,13,TRBV6-2/TRBV6-3,TGTGCCAGCAGCCCAATCCAGGGGGCTGGGGCTTTCTTT,CASSPIQGAGAFF
TRBJ2-1,-,-,15,TRBV6-2/TRBV6-3,TGTGCCAGCAGTTTATCGCCAGCGAGAGGCAATGAGCAGTTCTTC,CASSLSPARGNEQFF
TRBJ2-5,-,-,15,TRBV7-3,TGTGCCAGCAGCTTATCAGGGGAGGTTTGGAATGAGCAGTACTTC,CASSLSGEVWNEQYF
TRBJ2-5,-,-,12,TRBV20-1,TGCAGTGCTAGATGGAGGGGAGAGACCCAGTACTTC,CSARWRGETQYF
TRBJ2-3,-,-,15,TRBV6-1,TGTGCCAGCAGGGAGGGGAGACAGGGAATAGATACGCAGTATTTT,CASREGRQGIDTQYF
TRBJ1-2,-,few,13,TRBV25-1,TGTGCCAGCAGTACCCCCGGGGCCCATGGCTACACCTTC,CASSTPGAHGYTF
TRBJ2-1,-,-,19,TRBV4-3,TGCGCCAGCAGCCAGGCCGCCAGGAGCTGGTCTAAAACCTACAATGAGCAGTTCTTC,CASSQAARSWSKTYNEQFF